Below, 17 T cell receptor beta chains from the same sample are listed, as sequenced in a study of blood T cell repertoires in COVID-19. Profiled with immunoSEQ multiplex PCR; TCRdb holds only in-frame clones, not every one. In the table there are around 200,000 clones, 88% of which are singletons. The sequenced sample consisted of peripheral blood. These TCRs come from a man between 18 and 35 years old with active or convalescent COVID-19.

With regard to this clone: The sample has other DNA sequences that encode this CDR3 too. V is TRBV5-1 and J is TRBJ2-7; tentative D call: TRBD2 (5 bases). This CDR3 comprises 14 residues. Germline CDR1 reads SGHRS; CDR2 reads YFSETQ. V was clipped by 0 bases and J by 0 bases, with 7 bases between them. The CDR3 loop reads CASSLGGSSYEQYF. The CDR3 coding sequence is TGCGCCAGCAGCTTGGGAGGGAGCTCCTACGAGCAGTACTTC.

V usage is TRBV4-1 and J usage is TRBJ2-1; TRBD2 is a possible D gene (5 bases). CDR1 MGHRA and CDR2 YSYEKL come from the germline V gene. The V end was cut by 4 bases, the J end by 2 bases, with 6 bases between. This CDR3 is 13 amino acids long. This chain's CDR3 is CASSPGTYNEQFF. The CDR3 DNA sequence: TGCGCCAGCAGCCCCGGGACCTACAATGAGCAGTTCTTC.

J is TRBJ1-1 and V is TRBV19, with TRBD1 matching 10 bases. This CDR3 region has 15 residues. J lost 3 bases, V lost 0 bases, and 1 base had no gene match. Germline V CDR1 and CDR2: LNHDA, SQIVND (reference sequence). CDR3 loop: CASSIEGTGDTEAFF. The DNA of the CDR3 is TGTGCCAGTAGTATAGAAGGGACAGGGGACACTGAAGCTTTCTTT.

The chain combines TRBV7-8 with TRBJ2-1, with 7 bases identical to TRBD1. The junction had 5 bases not matched to a gene; V was cut back by 6 bases and J by 6 bases. CDR1 is SGHVS, CDR2 FQNEAQ, per germline. The CDR3 is 13 amino acids. The CDR3 coding sequence is TGTGCCAGCAGGGGACAGTCAGGCAATGAGCAGTTCTTC. Translation gives CASRGQSGNEQFF.

The chain is built from TRBV14 and TRBJ2-7; D is uncertain. Trimming took 1 base from V and 4 from J, leaving 8 bases between them. Per the germline V gene, CDR1 is SGHDN and CDR2 is FVKESK. CDR3 size: 13 residues. In DNA, the CDR3 is TGTGCCAGCAGCCAAGGGTTCAGTTACGAGCAGTACTTC. Protein: CASSQGFSYEQYF.

The rearrangement uses TRBV4-2 and TRBJ2-1; a possible D gene is TRBD2 (7 bases). Germline CDR1 LGHNA, CDR2 YNFKEQ. V lost 4 bases, J lost 6 bases, and 25 bases lay in between. This CDR3 has 18 amino acids. CDR3 in DNA: TGTGCCAGCAGCCGGACAGCCGTGGGTGGCGGGGGATCCAATGAGCAGTTCTTC. Residues: CASSRTAVGGGGSNEQFF.

This chain joins TRBV5-5 and TRBJ1-5; unclear D gene. The V gene's germline CDR1 is SGHKS and CDR2 YYEKEE (reference sequence). The CDR3 runs 13 residues. The V gene lost 0 bases and the J gene lost 5 bases, with 6 bases spanning the gap. As DNA, the CDR3 is TGTGCCAGCAGCTTGGACAGCTATCAGCCCCAGCATTTT. The encoded protein is CASSLDSYQPQHF.

V usage is TRBV5-4 and J usage is TRBJ1-6, with TRBD1 matching 7 bases. The junction had 6 bases not matched to a gene; V was cut back by 5 bases and J by 7 bases. The CDR3 totals 14 residues. Germline lookup yields CDR1 SGHNT and CDR2 YYREEE (reference sequence). CDR3: CASRKQGQNSPLHF. CDR3 DNA sequence: TGTGCCAGCAGGAAACAGGGGCAGAATTCACCCCTCCACTTT.

The V call is TRBV6-5, the J call TRBJ1-2, with 9 positions matching TRBD1. Trimming cost V 5 bases and J 4 bases; bases outside gene matches: 5. Germline V gives CDR1 MNHEY, CDR2 SVGAGI. CDR3 length equals 14 residues. The CDR3 here is CASSRDRVGYGYTF. The CDR3 DNA reads TGTGCCAGCAGTCGGGACAGGGTGGGCTATGGCTACACCTTC.

This chain joins TRBV19 and TRBJ1-5; D may be TRBD1 (6 bases). Trimming removed 3 bases from V and 2 bases from J, with 8 bases in between. The germline gives CDR1 LNHDA, CDR2 SQIVND (reference sequence). The CDR3 totals 14 residues. CDR3 amino acids: CASSMSGGNQPQHF. CDR3 bases: TGTGCCAGTAGTATGTCAGGGGGCAATCAGCCCCAGCATTTT. The whole variable domain, remainder taken from reference TRBV19 and TRBJ1-5, is DGGITQSPKYLFRKEGQNVTLSCEQNLNHDAMYWYRQDPGQGLRLIYYSQIVNDFQKGDIAEGYSVSREKKESFPLTVTSAQKNPTAFYLCASSMSGGNQPQHFGDGTRLSIL.

The chain couples TRBV5-1 to TRBJ1-1; 7 bases map to TRBD1. The CDR3 is 14 amino acids. Trimming took 4 bases from V and 1 from J; bases not matched to a gene: 4. From germline, CDR1 is SGHRS and CDR2 YFSETQ. CDR3 sequence reads: CASSQRTGNTEAFF. CDR3 in DNA: TGCGCCAGCAGCCAACGGACAGGGAACACTGAAGCTTTCTTT.

The chain couples TRBV5-1 to TRBJ1-2; TRBD1 is a possible D gene (6 bases). Between the trimmed V and J ends, which lost 0 bases and 5 bases, there was a span of 11 bases. The CDR3 runs to 14 residues. CDR1 is SGHRS, CDR2 YFSETQ, per germline. CDR3 amino acids: CASSLDPQGYGYTF. DNA of the CDR3: TGCGCCAGCAGCTTGGATCCTCAGGGGTATGGCTACACCTTC. Looking up the rest from reference TRBV5-1 and TRBJ1-2 gives the full variable domain: KAGVTQTPRYLIKTRGQQVTLSCSPISGHRSVSWYQQTPGQGLQFLFEYFSETQRNKGNFPGRFSGRQFSNSRSEMNVSTLELGDSALYLCASSLDPQGYGYTFGSGTRLTVV.

The rearrangement uses TRBV6-2 or TRBV6-3 and TRBJ2-7; a weak D match, TRBD2 (7 bases). Germline assignment: CDR1 MNHEY and CDR2 SVGEGT. Trimming shortened V by 2 bases and J by 0 bases, and 17 bases separated the two germline ends. This CDR3 contains 17 residues. CDR3 in amino acids: CASSYIVGGPASYEQYF. The CDR3 nucleotides read TGTGCCAGCAGTTACATCGTCGGGGGGCCTGCCTCCTACGAGCAGTACTTC.

In its sample, this clone was seen once. The V gene is TRBV6-1, the J gene TRBJ1-1; 8 bases are a match to TRBD1. Germline V gene lookup returns CDR1 MNHNS and CDR2 SASEGT. The CDR3 is 16 amino acids. V lost 4 bases, J lost 1 base, and 8 bases stayed unmatched. As DNA, the CDR3 is TGTGCCAGCAGTGCGAAGACAGGGGCCTCGAACACTGAAGCTTTCTTT. It is translated as CASSAKTGASNTEAFF.

This clone appeared a single time. The V gene is TRBV11-2, the J gene TRBJ2-7, with D possibly TRBD1 on 5 matching bases. CDR1 and CDR2 from the germline V gene are SGHAT and FQNNGV. The length of the CDR3 is 13 residues. The V and J ends lost 5 bases and 2 bases respectively, with 10 bases between them. The CDR3 reads CASSTSDTYEQYF. The CDR3 nucleotides read TGTGCCAGCAGCACCTCGGACACCTACGAGCAGTACTTC.

This chain uses TRBV2 with TRBJ2-1; D possibly corresponds to TRBD2 (5 bases). This CDR3 has 16 residues. Looked up from germline, CDR1 is SNHLY and CDR2 is FYNNEI. V gave up 4 bases and J gave up 9 bases, with 22 bases separating them. As DNA, the CDR3 is TGTGCCAGCAGTGGATCATCAAATCGAAACAGCGGTGAGCAGTTCTTC. Its protein product is CASSGSSNRNSGEQFF. The full variable domain, in which reference TRBV2 and TRBJ2-1 provide the parts outside the CDR3, is EPEVTQTPSHQVTQMGQEVILRCVPISNHLYFYWYRQILGQKVEFLVSFYNNEISEKSEIFDDQFSVERPDGSNFTLKIRSTKLEDSAMYFCASSGSSNRNSGEQFFGPGTRLTVL.

V and J are TRBV3-1 (or the pseudogene TRBV3-2) and TRBJ2-3, with D hard to call. The CDR3 consists of 13 residues. The V and J ends lost 5 bases and 2 bases respectively, with 8 bases between them. CDR1 and CDR2 (germline): LGHDT, YNNKEL (reference sequence). This chain's CDR3 is CASSLKLTDTQYF. The CDR3 region has the DNA TGTGCCAGCAGCTTAAAGCTCACAGATACGCAGTATTTT.